This entry describes one T cell receptor (beta chain). The time point: peripheral blood 6 weeks after treatment start. These data belong to a study of PD-L1 blockade in urothelial cancer. Across the study: Patients with male sex and bladder-origin urothelial cancer accounted for about nine tenths of the roughly 29 enrolled.

The CDR3 totals 16 residues. Germline V gene sequence: CDR1 SGHTA, CDR2 FQGTGA. V lost 5 bases to trimming and J lost 4 bases; unmatched junction nucleotides: 2. Method: immunoSEQ multiplex PCR; TCRdb's copy keeps in-frame clones and lacks some. The sample lists around 80,000 clones, 75% to 95% seen once, with 0.87% in the top ten. Sequenced here: PBMCs, sampled around atezolizumab (anti-PD-L1) treatment. The chain couples TRBV7-3 to TRBJ2-2; 15 bases line up with TRBD2. The TCR was taken from an elderly woman with urothelial cancer. The CDR3 sequence is CASSKGLAGGTGELFF. In nucleotides, the CDR3 is TGTGCCAGCAGCAAGGGACTAGCGGGAGGCACCGGGGAGCTGTTTTTT.